This TCR beta chain was sequenced during a study of CXCR3-negative and CXCR3-positive naive CD8 T cells (dated by TCRdb to about 2019). At the level of the whole study: Approximately 130 million TRB reads were obtained in total, roughly 1.5 +/- 0.3 million reads per library. The diversity and physicochemical repertoire analyses included some 11 donors pooled from two independent experiments. TRBV-TRBJ cluster analysis included naive subsets from about 5 donors and memory cells from 3 donors. Overall results and qualifications from the work: TRB CDR3s from CXCR3-positive naive cells showed higher hydrophobicity (lower Kidera factor 4), lower energy, and higher strength and volume indices than CXCR3-negative naive cells. Freshly isolated PBMCs were used for most assays because CXCR3 expression went down partially after cryopreservation. Because surface CD5, which is linked to self-reactivity in mice, was comparable between the naive subsets, TCR interaction strength was also inferred from the physicochemical properties of TRB CDR3s. Similar TRBV-TRBJ usage was shown by naive CXCR3-negative and CXCR3-positive cells from the same donor, whereas distinct patterns were shown by memory cells. Repertoire diversity was comparably high in both naive subsets but much lower in memory CD8+ T cells.

The germline V gene (reference sequence) provides CDR1 DFQATT and CDR2 SNEGSKA. From the cysteine up to the phenylalanine, the CDR3 has a length of 13 residues. No DNA sequence was recorded. The instrument was a NextSeq 550. The Human TCR Profiling Kit (MiLaboratory) was used to make UMI-labeled 5' RACE TRB cDNA libraries. The full amount of extracted RNA was used for cDNA synthesis, and the full amount of resulting cDNA was used for PCR amplification. Libraries were prepared in parallel with an identical number of PCR cycles. In the paper's pipeline: With a minimum of two reads required per UMI, MIGEC and MiXCR pulled out about 57,000 +/- 9,900 unique UMI-labeled TRB cDNA molecules from each library. An average of approximately 40,000 +/- 10,000 functional in-frame TRB CDR3 nucleotide clonotypes without stop codons was found per library. After each sample was downsampled to 5000 UMI-labeled TRB molecules, VDJtools was used to calculate diversity metrics such as normalized Shannon-Wiener and Chao1. For the central five CDR3 residues, VDJtools calculated physicochemical properties weighted by clonotype size, namely interaction energy, strength, volume and Kidera factor 4. Based on TCRdb reprocessing of the reads, there is one entry per CDR3 protein sequence, and DNA is missing. The V and J calls and clone size are TCRdb's, not the authors'. The sample's table covers several thousand distinct CDR3 sequences. The biggest ten clones account for approximately 1.2% of the sample.

Each CD8+ T cell subset was flow-sorted in triplicate, and approximately 280,000 cells per subset were placed directly into RLT lysis buffer. Naive CD8+ T cells were defined stringently as CD45RO-CCR7+CD27+CD95- to exclude memory contaminants. Peripheral blood mononuclear cells were isolated from buffy coats by standard density gradient centrifugation. Naive CXCR3-negative and CXCR3-positive CD8+ T cells were flow-sorted using a FACSAria III. Total RNA was extracted from sorted cells using an RNeasy Mini Kit. By frequency, this clonotype is medium-sized (0.01 to 0.1%), with no count recorded. Its target antigen remains unknown.

Sequencing was carried out using naive CXCR3+ CD8+ T cells from blood. Read against the paper, the sample's cell subset or site label means: CD45RO-CCR7+CD27+CD95- naive CD8+ T cells expressing CXCR3 (TNR3+). The source of this sequence is a human donor in good health. Some clones in this sample may be carry-over from other donors' samples. The V and J genes are TRBV20-1 and TRBJ1-2; the TCRdb call, TRBD1, lacks DNA for checking. The CDR3 amino acid sequence is: CSARVQGDYGYTF.